These 7 T cell receptor beta chains were all obtained from the same sample, sequenced in a study of T-cell memory formation after mild COVID-19. TCRdb recomputed calls from the 5' RACE reads with MiXCR, one row per CDR3 protein. The sample lists 400,000 to 550,000 distinct CDR3 sequences, around a quarter seen once, with 9.5% to 15% in the top ten. Sample: PBMCs or a T cell subset sorted from them (not recorded which). The receptors were gathered from an adult woman who had mild COVID-19 (a few samples of this study predate the infection). Cell type and time point are not known.

V gene TRBV19 combines with J gene TRBJ1-1; D gene unclear. CDR3 size: 13 residues. Germline CDR1 and CDR2: LNHDA and SQIVND (reference sequence). V was pared by 7 bases and J by 2 bases, with 11 bases between. CDR3: CASTRVGNTEAFF. The CDR3, as DNA: TGTGCCAGTACGAGGGTGGGAAACACTGAAGCTTTCTTT. Full variable domain (missing parts from reference TRBV19 and TRBJ1-1): DGGITQSPKYLFRKEGQNVTLSCEQNLNHDAMYWYRQDPGQGLRLIYYSQIVNDFQKGDIAEGYSVSREKKESFPLTVTSAQKNPTAFYLCASTRVGNTEAFFGQGTRLTVV.

The V and J genes are TRBV12-3 or TRBV12-4 and TRBJ2-6; D perhaps matches TRBD1 (6 bases). Trimming stripped 5 bases from V and 1 base from J, with 9 bases between. This CDR3 has 15 amino acids. DNA for the CDR3: TGTGCCAGCAGTCACAGGGAGTCTGGGGCCAACGTCCTGACTTTC. Residues: CASSHRESGANVLTF.

The V call is TRBV2, the J call TRBJ2-3; tentative D call: TRBD2 (5 bases). This CDR3 region has 16 residues. Germline V CDR1 and CDR2: SNHLY, FYNNEI. V was clipped by 2 bases and J by 2 bases, with 14 bases between them. The CDR3 loop reads CASSELLSGYTDTQYF. The CDR3 region has the DNA TGTGCCAGCAGTGAACTACTGAGCGGTTACACAGATACGCAGTATTTT. The variable domain in full, completed from reference TRBV2 and TRBJ2-3, reads EPEVTQTPSHQVTQMGQEVILRCVPISNHLYFYWYRQILGQKVEFLVSFYNNEISEKSEIFDDQFSVERPDGSNFTLKIRSTKLEDSAMYFCASSELLSGYTDTQYFGPGTRLTVL.

This clonotype was picked up a small number of times. The gene calls are TRBV12-3 or TRBV12-4 and TRBJ2-5; possibly TRBD1 for D (5 bases). Trimming removed 4 bases at V and 6 bases at J, with 15 bases between. The CDR3 loop spans 14 amino acids. CDR3 nucleotide sequence: TGTGCCAGCAGTTCTAACAGGATGGGAAAGACCCAGTACTTC. Translating gives CASSSNRMGKTQYF.

This clonotype was recorded a few times. The chain recombines TRBV6-6 with TRBJ2-2; TRBD2 matches at 9 bases. CDR1 is MNHNY, CDR2 SVGAGI, per germline (reference sequence). The CDR3 covers 16 residues. V dropped 0 bases and J dropped 4; count of bases not matched to a gene: 3. The CDR3 DNA follows: TGTGCCAGCAGTTACTCGGAACTAGCGGGCACCGGGGAGCTGTTTTTT. This sequence encodes CASSYSELAGTGELFF.

The J gene is TRBJ2-5, the V gene TRBV12-3 or TRBV12-4; D possibly corresponds to TRBD2 (5 bases). Trimming cost V 2 bases and J 4 bases, with 8 bases left between them. This CDR3 comprises 13 residues. CDR3 sequence (DNA): TGTGCCAGCAGTTTATTGGGGAGAGAGACCCAGTACTTC. Its translation is CASSLLGRETQYF.

The chain couples TRBV7-6 to TRBJ2-5, with a weak D call TRBD2 (6 bases). V lost 1 base to trimming and J lost 2 bases, with 11 bases between them. Germline CDR1 reads SGHVS; CDR2 reads FNYEAQ. The CDR3 loop spans 15 amino acids. The CDR3 DNA reads TGTGCCAGCAGCTTAGAGGCGGGACCTCAAGAGACCCAGTACTTC. Protein: CASSLEAGPQETQYF.